Listed here are 11 T cell receptor beta chains from one sample, sequenced in a study of CD8 T cells in Susac syndrome. Random hexamers were used to reverse transcribe an amount of roughly 0.5 to 1 ug RNA. Using its own MiXCR run on the immunoSEQ multiplex PCR reads, TCRdb lists one record per CDR3 protein. The sample lists 250,000 to 300,000 distinct CDR3 sequences; approximately 90% were seen once. The sequencing input was CD8+ T cells from PBMCs. The receptors originated from a human donor with multiple sclerosis.

The V and J genes are TRBV28 and TRBJ1-2; a possible D gene is TRBD1 (6 bases). From germline, CDR1 is MDHEN and CDR2 SYDVKM. This CDR3 spans 15 amino acids. V was cut by 5 bases and J by 4 bases, with 17 bases left in between. CDR3 DNA: TGTGCCAGCAGTCTCAGGGGTTCGGGAGGCTATGGCTACACCTTC. Translation: CASSLRGSGGYGYTF.

This chain joins TRBV4-2 and TRBJ2-3, with 13 bases aligning to TRBD2. V lost 4 bases, J lost 7 bases, and 5 bases stayed unmatched. Germline values: CDR1 LGHNA, CDR2 YNFKEQ. CDR3 length equals 15 residues. CDR3 region: CASSRGLAGDNTQYF. CDR3 nucleotide sequence: TGTGCCAGCAGCCGTGGACTAGCGGGAGATAATACGCAGTATTTT.

This clonotype came up once. This chain joins TRBV7-7 and TRBJ2-3, with D perhaps TRBD2 (6 bases). Germline loops: CDR1 SSHAT, CDR2 FNYEAQ (reference sequence). CDR3 length: 12 residues. CDR3 sequence (DNA): TGTGCTAGCGCCCCTGGAGCGGGTACGCAGTATTTT. Its protein product is CASAPGAGTQYF.

This chain uses TRBV30 with TRBJ2-5; D unclear. The CDR3 length is 14 residues. V shed 1 base and J shed 5 bases, with 14 bases lying between them. CDR1 and CDR2 (germline): GTSNPN, SVGIG (reference sequence). As DNA, the CDR3 is TGTGCCTGGAGTGCCTCCTCTACATTGGAGACCCAGTACTTC. Amino acid sequence: CAWSASSTLETQYF. Variable domain in full (rest from reference TRBV30 and TRBJ2-5): SQTIHQWPATLVQPVGSPLSLECTVEGTSNPNLYWYRQAAGRGLQLLFYSVGIGQISSEVPQNLSASRPQDRQFILSSKKLLLSDSGFYLCAWSASSTLETQYFGPGTRLLVL.

The rearrangement uses TRBV20-1 and TRBJ1-5; D might be TRBD1 (6 bases). Germline V gene sequence: CDR1 DFQATT, CDR2 SNEGSKA (reference sequence). The CDR3 consists of 15 residues. Between the trimmed V and J ends, which lost 3 bases and 0 bases, there was a span of 12 bases. CDR3 DNA sequence: TGCAGTGCTAGGGAACAGGGCCTTAGCAATCAGCCCCAGCATTTT. Encoded protein: CSAREQGLSNQPQHF.

This chain joins TRBV9 and TRBJ1-2, with a tentative D call TRBD1 (5 bases). The CDR3 is 14 amino acids. V was trimmed by 4 bases and J by 6 bases, leaving 16 bases between them. Germline loops: CDR1 SGDLS, CDR2 YYNGEE. Here the CDR3 reads CASSPGRAADGYTF. CDR3 bases: TGTGCCAGCAGCCCCGGCAGGGCTGCAGATGGCTACACCTTC.

V usage is TRBV4-1 and J usage is TRBJ1-1, with D possibly TRBD1 on 5 matching bases. This CDR3 contains 15 residues. Trimming took off 0 bases at V and 11 bases at J, with 19 bases between the two ends. Germline V gene sequence: CDR1 MGHRA, CDR2 YSYEKL. Here the CDR3 reads CASSQDTSSGVVAFF. The CDR3 nucleotides read TGCGCCAGCAGCCAAGATACCTCATCGGGGGTCGTGGCTTTCTTT.

The rearrangement joins TRBV9 to TRBJ2-1, with D perhaps given as TRBD1 or TRBD2 (6 bases each). Trimming cost V 0 bases and J 9 bases, with 16 bases left between them. The CDR3 is made up of 15 amino acids. Looked up from germline, CDR1 is SGDLS and CDR2 is YYNGEE. CDR3 sequence: CASSVGKEGVGEQFF. The CDR3 nucleotides are TGTGCCAGCAGCGTAGGGAAGGAGGGGGTAGGTGAGCAGTTCTTC.

The V call is TRBV28, the J call TRBJ2-3; either TRBD1 or TRBD2 may supply D (5 bases each). Germline values: CDR1 MDHEN, CDR2 SYDVKM. The CDR3 is 19 residues long. Trimming pared 3 bases from V and 2 bases from J, leaving 24 bases between. This CDR3 reads CASSFPGTFSSDYTDTQYF. The CDR3 bases are TGTGCCAGCAGTTTCCCAGGGACCTTCTCTTCTGATTACACAGATACGCAGTATTTT.

The chain combines TRBV15 with TRBJ1-2; D is undetermined. The CDR3 spans 15 residues. The germline gives CDR1 LNHNV, CDR2 YYDKDF (reference sequence). V dropped 0 bases and J dropped 4 bases, with 12 bases sitting between them. The CDR3 bases are TGTGCCACCAGCAGAGAGACTCGGGTTCCCTATGGCTACACCTTC. It translates to CATSRETRVPYGYTF.

This clonotype was seen just once. The gene calls are TRBV30 and TRBJ1-1; D is undetermined. Germline assignment: CDR1 GTSNPN and CDR2 SVGIG (reference sequence). V lost 5 bases to trimming and J lost 0 bases, with 4 bases between them. This CDR3 comprises 11 residues. CDR3 sequence: CAWLLNTEAFF. As DNA, the CDR3 is TGTGCCTGGCTGCTGAACACTGAAGCTTTCTTT.